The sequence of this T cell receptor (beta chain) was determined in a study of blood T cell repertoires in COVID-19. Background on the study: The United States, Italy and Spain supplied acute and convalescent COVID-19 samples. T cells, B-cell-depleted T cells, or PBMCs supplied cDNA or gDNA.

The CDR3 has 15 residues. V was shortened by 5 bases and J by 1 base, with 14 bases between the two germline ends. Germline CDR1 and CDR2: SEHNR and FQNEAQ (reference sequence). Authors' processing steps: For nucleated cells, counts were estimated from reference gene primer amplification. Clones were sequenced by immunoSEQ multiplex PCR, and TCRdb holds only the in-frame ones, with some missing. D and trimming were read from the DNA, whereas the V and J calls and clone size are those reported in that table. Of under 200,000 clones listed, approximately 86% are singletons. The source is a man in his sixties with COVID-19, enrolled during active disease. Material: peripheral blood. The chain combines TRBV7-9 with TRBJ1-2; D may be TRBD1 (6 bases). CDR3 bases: TGTGCCAGCAGCCATAACAGGGATATTAACTATGGCTACACCTTC. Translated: CASSHNRDINYGYTF.